This passage covers 8 T cell receptor beta chains from one sample sequenced in a study of cytomegalovirus exposure and HLA in healthy donors. The primer mix had 60 Vbeta and 13 Jbeta primers. Assay: immunoSEQ multiplex PCR; the TCRdb copy retains only in-frame clones and omits some. There are over 100,000 clones in the sample; roughly 68% occur only once, and around 2.2% lies in the top ten. Sequenced input: PBMCs. The source of these receptors is a woman in her twenties or thirties in good health and CMV-seronegative.

The rearrangement links TRBV19 to TRBJ1-6; 9 bases fit TRBD1. After removal of 3 bases from V and 7 bases from J, the junction contained 1 base not matched to a gene. The CDR3 sequence is 14 residues long. Germline loops: CDR1 LNHDA, CDR2 SQIVND (reference sequence). The CDR3 DNA reads TGTGCCAGTAGTATTGGGACAGGGAATTCACCCCTCCACTTT. This encodes CASSIGTGNSPLHF. Combining the CDR3 with reference TRBV19 and TRBJ1-6 gives the whole variable domain DGGITQSPKYLFRKEGQNVTLSCEQNLNHDAMYWYRQDPGQGLRLIYYSQIVNDFQKGDIAEGYSVSREKKESFPLTVTSAQKNPTAFYLCASSIGTGNSPLHFGNGTRLTVT.

The chain carries TRBV4-1 and TRBJ2-3; 14 bases are a match to TRBD2. After removal of 3 bases from V and 4 bases from J, the junction contained 6 bases not matched to a gene. This CDR3 region has 17 residues. CDR1 and CDR2 from the germline V gene are MGHRA and YSYEKL. For the CDR3, the DNA is TGCGCCAGCAGCCAGAGGACTAGCGGGAGGATTGCAGATACGCAGTATTTT. Its translation: CASSQRTSGRIADTQYF.

The chain employs TRBV14 and TRBJ2-7; D might be TRBD2 (5 bases). Per germline, CDR1 SGHDN and CDR2 FVKESK. Trimming took 4 bases from V and 2 from J, leaving 12 bases between them. The CDR3 consists of 14 residues. The CDR3 is CASSPSGSPYEQYF. CDR3 in DNA: TGTGCCAGCAGCCCCTCGGGATCCCCCTACGAGCAGTACTTC.

The chain couples TRBV6-6 to TRBJ1-1; weak D call: TRBD1 (6 bases). Trimming shortened V by 4 bases and J by 3 bases, and 9 bases separated the two germline ends. The CDR3 runs to 13 residues. The germline V gene encodes CDR1 MNHNY and CDR2 SVGAGI (reference sequence). DNA of the CDR3: TGTGCCAGCAGTTCCACAGGGTACACTGAAGCTTTCTTT. Encoded protein: CASSSTGYTEAFF.

The chain combines TRBV19 with TRBJ1-4, with 8 bases matching TRBD1. The CDR3 spans 17 residues. The V and J ends lost 9 bases and 3 bases, in that order; junction bases with no gene match: 15. Germline values: CDR1 LNHDA, CDR2 SQIVND (reference sequence). CDR3 coding DNA: TGTGCCAGCGGAAACCAGGGGGCAGTTAGTGCTAATGAAAAACTGTTTTTT. Its translation: CASGNQGAVSANEKLFF.

This clone came up a few times. CDR3 DNA sequence: TGTGCCAGCAGCTTAAGAGGGGGCGAATCCTACGAGCAGTACTTC. Translated, it gives CASSLRGGESYEQYF. The V and J genes are TRBV7-8 and TRBJ2-7, with 7 bases matching TRBD1. There are 15 residues in the CDR3. Trimming took 2 bases from V and 1 from J; bases not matched to a gene: 5. Germline-derived CDR1 and CDR2 are SGHVS and FQNEAQ.

This clone was seen a few times. The chain couples TRBV6-6 to TRBJ2-1, with D possibly being TRBD2 (6 bases). Trimming took off 6 bases at V and 12 bases at J, with 24 bases between the two ends. Germline V gene lookup returns CDR1 MNHNY and CDR2 SVGAGI (reference sequence). The CDR3 length is 15 residues. The CDR3 sequence is CASSQGLGSLFGQFF. The CDR3 region has the DNA TGTGCCAGCAGCCAGGGACTCGGATCCCTCTTTGGGCAGTTCTTC.

The chain has TRBV6-1 and TRBJ1-2; D gene unclear. Looked up from germline, CDR1 is MNHNS and CDR2 is SASEGT. This CDR3 spans 14 amino acids. V was cut by 0 bases and J by 5 bases, with 10 bases left in between. CDR3 DNA: TGTGCCAGCAGTGAAGCGGGCGAAACTTATGGCTACACCTTC. Translation gives CASSEAGETYGYTF.